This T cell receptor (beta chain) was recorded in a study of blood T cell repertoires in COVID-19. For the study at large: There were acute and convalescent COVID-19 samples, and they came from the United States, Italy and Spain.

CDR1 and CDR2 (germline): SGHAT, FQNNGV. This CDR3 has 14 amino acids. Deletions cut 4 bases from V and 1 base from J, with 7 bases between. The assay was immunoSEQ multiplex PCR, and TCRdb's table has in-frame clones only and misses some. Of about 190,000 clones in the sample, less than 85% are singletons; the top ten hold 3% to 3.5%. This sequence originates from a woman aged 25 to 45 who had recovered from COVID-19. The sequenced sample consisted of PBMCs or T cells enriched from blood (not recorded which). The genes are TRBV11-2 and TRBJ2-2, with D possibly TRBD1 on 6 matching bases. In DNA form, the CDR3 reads TGTGCCAGCAGCTCCAGGGGGAACACCGGGGAGCTGTTTTTT. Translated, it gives CASSSRGNTGELFF.